This is a list of T cell receptor beta chains from one sample in a study of T cell responses to AZD1222 COVID-19 vaccine. The data were produced by immunoSEQ multiplex PCR, yet TCRdb's version contains in-frame clones alone and is incomplete. Of more than 95,000 clones in the sample, roughly 82% were seen once. The sequenced sample was peripheral blood, obtained 28 days after the second AZD1222 dose. The receptors come from an adult who received the AZD1222 COVID-19 vaccine. The CDR3 runs from the conserved cysteine through the conserved F or W. A D gene is named only where the DNA matches it firmly. Some rows have no size entry. The others give once, few or many, or a class for an expanded clone.

>TRBD2|-|TRBV24-1|TRBJ2-1
TGTGCCACCAGTGCCCTGACTAGCGGGGGTTCCTACAATGAGCAGTTCTTC
CATSALTSGGSYNEQFF
>-|-|TRBV4-1|TRBJ1-5
TGCGCCAGCAGCCAAGAGGGGCGACAGCCCCAGCATTTT
CASSQEGRQPQHF
>-|-|TRBV28|TRBJ2-3
TGTGCCAGCAGTTTCCTGCAGGGAACAGATACGCAGTATTTT
CASSFLQGTDTQYF
>TRBD2|few|TRBV7-2|TRBJ2-7
TGTGCCAGCAGCTCCCAAGCGGGGAGTTCCTACGAGCAGTACTTC
CASSSQAGSSYEQYF
>TRBD1|-|TRBV6-5|TRBJ1-2
TGTGCCAGCAGCAACAGGGGCCGTGACACCTTC
CASSNRGRDTF
>-|once|TRBV28|TRBJ1-2
TGTGCCAGCAGTTTCCTACAGGGAGGAGGCTACACCTTC
CASSFLQGGGYTF
>TRBD1|-|TRBV27|TRBJ2-7
TGTGCCAGCAGTCCCACCGGGACAGTTGACTCCTACGAGCAGTACTTC
CASSPTGTVDSYEQYF
>TRBD1|-|TRBV28|TRBJ1-1
TGTGCCACTGACGCTCGGACAGGGGGGATCACTGAAGCTTTCTTT
CATDARTGGITEAFF
>-|-|TRBV7-9|TRBJ2-2
TGTGCCAGCAGGCGAGACGGAACGAACACCGGGGAGCTGTTTTTT
CASRRDGTNTGELFF
>-|-|TRBV27|TRBJ1-2
TGTGCCAGCAGCCCTGAACAGGGAGGTGCCTACACCTTC
CASSPEQGGAYTF
>TRBD1|-|TRBV5-5|TRBJ1-1
TGTGCCAGCAGCCACACAGGACAGGGGATCACTGAAGCTTTCTTT
CASSHTGQGITEAFF